The clone carrying this T cell receptor beta chain appeared a few times. The data are from a study of neurological immune-mediated disorders. V was trimmed by 3 bases and J by 0 bases, leaving 12 bases between them. From germline, CDR1 is SGHNT and CDR2 YENEEA. CDR3 length: 15 amino acids. Synthesis of cDNA was carried out by template-switch 5'RACE. The reaction used 10-nucleotide random UMIs. TCRdb re-called the 5' RACE reads with MiXCR, one entry per CDR3 protein. The data contain fewer than 30,000 distinct CDR3 sequences, about 13% of them singletons. V and J are TRBV11-3 and TRBJ2-7; possibly TRBD2 for D (7 bases). Sequenced input: PBMCs. The sequence was collected from a woman in her fifties or sixties with HTLV-1-associated myelopathy (HAM/TSP). CDR3 coding DNA: TGTGCCAGCAGCTTCCCGGGGGGCAGCTCCTACGAGCAGTACTTC. This codes for CASSFPGGSSYEQYF.